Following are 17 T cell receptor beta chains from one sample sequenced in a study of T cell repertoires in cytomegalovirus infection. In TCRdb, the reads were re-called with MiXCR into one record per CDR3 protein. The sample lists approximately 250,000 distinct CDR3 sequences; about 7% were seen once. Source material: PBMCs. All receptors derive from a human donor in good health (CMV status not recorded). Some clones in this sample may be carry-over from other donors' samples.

The CDR3 nucleotides read TGCAGTGCTAGATACCCGCCACTAGCGGGGGGCATCTACAATGAGCAGTTCTTC. As protein: CSARYPPLAGGIYNEQFF. This chain connects TRBV20-1 to TRBJ2-1; 12 bases map to TRBD2. The CDR3 contains 18 residues. With 2 bases clipped from V and 3 bases from J, the junction kept 11 bases outside the gene matches. Germline CDR1 DFQATT, CDR2 SNEGSKA (reference sequence).

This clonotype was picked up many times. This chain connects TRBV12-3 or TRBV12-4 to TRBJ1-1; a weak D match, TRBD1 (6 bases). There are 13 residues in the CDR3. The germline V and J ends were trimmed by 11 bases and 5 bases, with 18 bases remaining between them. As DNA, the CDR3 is TGTGCCGGGGGCCGCCCGGGAAGGACTGAAGCTTTCTTT. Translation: CAGGRPGRTEAFF.

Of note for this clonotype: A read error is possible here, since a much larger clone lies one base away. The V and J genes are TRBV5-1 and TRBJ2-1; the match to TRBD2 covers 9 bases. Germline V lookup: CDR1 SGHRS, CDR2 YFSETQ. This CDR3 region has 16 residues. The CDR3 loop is CASSGLSGGLYNVQFF. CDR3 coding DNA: TGCGCCAGCAGCGGCCTCAGCGGGGGGCTGTACAATGTGCAGTTCTTC. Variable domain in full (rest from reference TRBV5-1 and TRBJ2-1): KAGVTQTPRYLIKTRGQQVTLSCSPISGHRSVSWYQQTPGQGLQFLFEYFSETQRNKGNFPGRFSGRQFSNSRSEMNVSTLELGDSALYLCASSGLSGGLYNVQFFGPGTRLTVL.

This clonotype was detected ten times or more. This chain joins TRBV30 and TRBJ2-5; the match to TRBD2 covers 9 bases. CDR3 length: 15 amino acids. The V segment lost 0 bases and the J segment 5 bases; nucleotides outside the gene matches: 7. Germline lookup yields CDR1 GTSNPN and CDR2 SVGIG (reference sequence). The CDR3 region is CAWSVGLAGKETQYF. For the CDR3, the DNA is TGTGCCTGGAGTGTGGGGCTAGCGGGGAAGGAGACCCAGTACTTC. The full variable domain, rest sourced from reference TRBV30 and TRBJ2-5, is SQTIHQWPATLVQPVGSPLSLECTVEGTSNPNLYWYRQAAGRGLQLLFYSVGIGQISSEVPQNLSASRPQDRQFILSSKKLLLSDSGFYLCAWSVGLAGKETQYFGPGTRLLVL.

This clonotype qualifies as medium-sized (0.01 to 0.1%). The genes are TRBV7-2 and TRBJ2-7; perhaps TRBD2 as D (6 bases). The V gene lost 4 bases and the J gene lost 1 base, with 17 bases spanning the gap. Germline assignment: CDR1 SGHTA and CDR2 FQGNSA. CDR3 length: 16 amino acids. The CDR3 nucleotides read TGTGCCAGCAGCTCATATTACGGGGCGGGATCCTACGAGCAGTACTTC. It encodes CASSSYYGAGSYEQYF.

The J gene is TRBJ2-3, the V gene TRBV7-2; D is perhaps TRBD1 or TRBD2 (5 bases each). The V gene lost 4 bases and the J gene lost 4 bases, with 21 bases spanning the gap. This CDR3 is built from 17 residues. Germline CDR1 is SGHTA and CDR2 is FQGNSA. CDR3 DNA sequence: TGTGCCAGCAGCTCAGGAACAGGAGGCCCGTGGCCAGATACGCAGTATTTT. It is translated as CASSSGTGGPWPDTQYF.

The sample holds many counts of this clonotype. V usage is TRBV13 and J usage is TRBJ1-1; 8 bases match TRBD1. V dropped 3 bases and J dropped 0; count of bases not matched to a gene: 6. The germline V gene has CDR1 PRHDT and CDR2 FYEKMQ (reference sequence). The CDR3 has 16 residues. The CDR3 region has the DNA TGTGCCAGCAGCTTCGGGACAGGAGCCATGAACACTGAAGCTTTCTTT. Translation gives CASSFGTGAMNTEAFF.

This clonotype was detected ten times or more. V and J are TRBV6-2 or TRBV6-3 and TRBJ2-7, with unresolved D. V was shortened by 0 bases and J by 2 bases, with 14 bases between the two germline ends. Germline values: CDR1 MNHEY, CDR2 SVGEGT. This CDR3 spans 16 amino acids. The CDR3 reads CASSYSTVSQAYEQYF. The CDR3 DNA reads TGTGCCAGCAGTTACTCTACAGTCTCCCAAGCCTACGAGCAGTACTTC.

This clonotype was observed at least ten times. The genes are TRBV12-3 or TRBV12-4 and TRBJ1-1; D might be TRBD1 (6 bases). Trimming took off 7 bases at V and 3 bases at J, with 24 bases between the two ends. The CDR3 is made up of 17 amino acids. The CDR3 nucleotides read TGTGCCAGCAAACTGGACAGTCCGTATGAGGGGCACACTGAAGCTTTCTTT. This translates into CASKLDSPYEGHTEAFF.

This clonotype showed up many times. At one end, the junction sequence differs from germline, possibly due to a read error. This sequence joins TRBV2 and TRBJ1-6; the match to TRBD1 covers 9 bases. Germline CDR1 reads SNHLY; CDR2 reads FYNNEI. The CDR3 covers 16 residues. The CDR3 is CASSKPGQGNKSPLHF. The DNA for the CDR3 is TGTGCCAGCAGTAAACCCGGACAGGGGAATAAATCACCCCTCCACTTT.

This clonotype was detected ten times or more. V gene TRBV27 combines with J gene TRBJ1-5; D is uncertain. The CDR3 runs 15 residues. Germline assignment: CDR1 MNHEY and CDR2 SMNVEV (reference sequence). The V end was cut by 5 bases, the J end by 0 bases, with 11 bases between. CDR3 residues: CASSIRPNSNQPQHF. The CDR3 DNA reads TGTGCCAGCAGTATCCGGCCAAATAGCAATCAGCCCCAGCATTTT.

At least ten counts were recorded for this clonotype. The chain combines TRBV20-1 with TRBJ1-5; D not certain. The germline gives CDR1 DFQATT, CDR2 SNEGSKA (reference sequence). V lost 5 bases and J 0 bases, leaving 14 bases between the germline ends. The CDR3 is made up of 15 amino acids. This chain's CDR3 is CSAFSLGNSNQPQHF. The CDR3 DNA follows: TGCAGTGCTTTTTCCTTGGGGAATAGCAATCAGCCCCAGCATTTT.

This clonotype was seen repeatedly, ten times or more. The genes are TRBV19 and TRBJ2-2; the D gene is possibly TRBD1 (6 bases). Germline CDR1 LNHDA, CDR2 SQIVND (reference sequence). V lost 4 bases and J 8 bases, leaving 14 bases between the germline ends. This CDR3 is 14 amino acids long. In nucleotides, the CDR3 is TGTGCCAGTAGTACCGTTTCGACAGGAGGGGAGCTGTTTTTT. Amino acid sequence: CASSTVSTGGELFF.

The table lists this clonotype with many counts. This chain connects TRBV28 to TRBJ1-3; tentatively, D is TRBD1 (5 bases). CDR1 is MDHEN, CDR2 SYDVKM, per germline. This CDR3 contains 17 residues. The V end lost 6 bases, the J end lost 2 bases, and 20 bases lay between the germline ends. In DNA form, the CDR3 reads TGTGCCAGCAGCCCTCCCAACGGCGGGGGAGCTGGAAACACCATATATTTT. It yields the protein CASSPPNGGGAGNTIYF.

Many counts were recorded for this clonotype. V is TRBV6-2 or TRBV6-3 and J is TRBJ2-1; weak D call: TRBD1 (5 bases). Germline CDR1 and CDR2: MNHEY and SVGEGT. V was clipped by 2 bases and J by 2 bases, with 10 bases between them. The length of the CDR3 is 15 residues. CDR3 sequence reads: CASSYQGQTYNEQFF. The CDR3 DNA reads TGTGCCAGCAGTTACCAAGGACAAACCTACAATGAGCAGTTCTTC.

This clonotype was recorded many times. CDR3 residues: CATVENRGLGTEAFF. The CDR3 region has the DNA TGTGCCACCGTGGAGAACAGGGGGCTTGGGACTGAAGCTTTCTTT. The V gene is TRBV28, the J gene TRBJ1-1, with TRBD1 matching over 9 bases. There are 15 residues in the CDR3. V was pared by 10 bases and J by 5 bases, with 14 bases of the junction left unmatched. Looked up from germline, CDR1 is MDHEN and CDR2 is SYDVKM.

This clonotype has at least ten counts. The CDR3 region is CSASGSSSTDTQYF. In nucleotides, the CDR3 is TGCAGTGCGAGTGGGTCTTCTAGCACAGATACGCAGTATTTT. The J gene is TRBJ2-3, the V gene TRBV20-1; D call uncertain. Germline CDR1 and CDR2: DFQATT and SNEGSKA (reference sequence). CDR3 length equals 14 residues. Trimming removed 6 bases at V and 0 bases at J, with 13 bases between.